This T cell receptor beta chain was found in a study of T cells in Graves' hyperthyroidism and ophthalmopathy. Study summary: Peripheral blood draws took place at initial diagnosis, ahead of any treatment. Findings of the study overall: Blood shared most expanded thyroid clonotypes above 0.001.

The sample holds many counts of this clonotype. Its specificity is unknown. TCR beta CDR3 regions were amplified from RNA transcripts. Researchers ran a first-round RT-PCR on the TCR CDR3 using the HTBI primer set. TCRdb reanalysed the multiplex PCR reads using MiXCR and keeps one entry per CDR3 protein. There are about 610,000 distinct CDR3 sequences in the sample; around 15% occur only once, and about 3.9% lies in the top ten. Subjects with ophthalmopathy showed a Clinical Activity Score no lower than 3, a NOSPECS grade no lower than 4, and a duration shorter than 3 months. CDR3 size: 12 residues. Germline loops: CDR1 MNHNS, CDR2 SASEGT. V was shortened by 1 base and J by 6 bases, with 6 bases between the two germline ends.

The sample was blood. V gene TRBV6-1 combines with J gene TRBJ1-1; D is unresolved. The TCR sequence derives from a woman aged 40 to 50 with Graves' ophthalmopathy. The CDR3 DNA follows: TGTGCCAGCAGTGAAGACACTTCTGAAGCTTTCTTT. Its protein product is CASSEDTSEAFF.